The entry below gives a single T cell receptor (beta chain) sequence along with its context. Sequencing was performed with immunoSEQ multiplex PCR; in TCRdb, only in-frame clones are kept and a portion is missing. The data hold a few hundred thousand clones, with roughly nine tenths observed a single time. The CDR3 contains 15 residues. The V segment lost 5 bases and the J segment 6 bases; nucleotides outside the gene matches: 8. Germline V gene data show CDR1 as SGHAT and CDR2 as FQNNGV. This sample was taken from a study of blood T cell repertoires in COVID-19. Study-wide background: T cells, B-cell-depleted T cells, or PBMCs provided the cDNA or gDNA that served as material.

The clonotype originates from a woman aged 45-60 years with COVID-19, enrolled during active disease. The chain couples TRBV11-2 to TRBJ2-1; 9 nucleotides match TRBD2. The material sequenced was peripheral blood. The CDR3 reads CASSQSGGPGNEQFF. CDR3 DNA sequence: TGTGCCAGCAGCCAGAGCGGGGGGCCGGGCAATGAGCAGTTCTTC.